This is a list of T cell receptor beta chains from one sample in a study of cytomegalovirus exposure and HLA in healthy donors. The data were produced by immunoSEQ multiplex PCR, yet TCRdb's version contains in-frame clones alone and is incomplete. The data show tens of thousands of clones, with roughly four fifths seen just once and 1.5% to 2% held by the top ten. Source material: PBMCs. The receptors were sampled from a young woman in good health and CMV-seronegative. The CDR3 runs from the conserved cysteine through the conserved F or W. The order of the fields is CDR3 DNA, CDR3 protein, J gene, clone size, V gene, D gene. The D gene is left open where the match is weak. Clone sizes are given selectively: once, few, many, or a class where the clone is expanded.

TGTGCCAGCAGTGACGGACTAGCGGACGTCAATGAGCAGTTCTTC | CASSDGLADVNEQFF | TRBJ2-1 | once | TRBV6-4 | TRBD2
TGTGCCAGCAGCTTCGACCGGGAGGCCCTCCACTTT | CASSFDREALHF | TRBJ1-6 | . | TRBV7-9 | .
TGTGCCAGTAGTTCTAAGGGGATAAACTATGGCTACACCTTC | CASSSKGINYGYTF | TRBJ1-2 | . | TRBV19 | .
TGTGCCAGCAGCGTAGAGGGAGGGAATGGCTACACCTTC | CASSVEGGNGYTF | TRBJ1-2 | once | TRBV9 | .
TGTGCCAGCAGCTTGATCGTGGCGGGAGGGGTGTACGAGCAGTACTTC | CASSLIVAGGVYEQYF | TRBJ2-7 | . | TRBV5-5 | TRBD2
TGTGCCAGCAGTTTCCACCGGGACAGAAGCTCTGGGGCCAACGTCCTGACTTTC | CASSFHRDRSSGANVLTF | TRBJ2-6 | . | TRBV27 | TRBD1
TGCGCCAGCAGCTCAAACGGGGGACAGGTCTCCTACAATGAGCAGTTCTTC | CASSSNGGQVSYNEQFF | TRBJ2-1 | . | TRBV5-1 | TRBD1
TGTGCCTGGAACAAGATTAGGACAGCCCTTTCGAACACTGAAGCTTTCTTT | CAWNKIRTALSNTEAFF | TRBJ1-1 | . | TRBV30 | .
TGTGCCAGCAGTCTTCTTAGCGGGAGCAGCTACGAGCAGTACTTC | CASSLLSGSSYEQYF | TRBJ2-7 | . | TRBV28 | TRBD2
TGTGCCAGCAGCCCCGGACCTAGCGCCTATGGCTACACCTTC | CASSPGPSAYGYTF | TRBJ1-2 | . | TRBV6-5 | .
TGCGCCAGCAGCGTAGAGACAGGGGCTGATTCACCCCTCCACTTT | CASSVETGADSPLHF | TRBJ1-6 | . | TRBV5-1 | TRBD1
TGTGCCAGCAGCCCCAAATGGCTCAATTCACCCCTCCACTTT | CASSPKWLNSPLHF | TRBJ1-6 | few | TRBV6-5 | .
TGTGCCAGCAGCTTACTCACAGATACGCAGTATTTT | CASSLLTDTQYF | TRBJ2-3 | . | TRBV5-5 | .
TGTGCCAGCACCTATTACCCCTACGAGCAGTACTTC | CASTYYPYEQYF | TRBJ2-7 | . | TRBV7-2 | .
TGTGCCAGCTCACCTCTCGGGACAGGGGCCACCGGGGAGCTGTTTTTT | CASSPLGTGATGELFF | TRBJ2-2 | . | TRBV18 | TRBD1
TGCGCCAGCAGTCGGACAGGTTTGGTAAACACCATATATTTT | CASSRTGLVNTIYF | TRBJ1-3 | . | TRBV5-1 | TRBD1
TGTGCCAGCAGCCCAGTGGCTAGCGGCCCCACAGATACGCAGTATTTT | CASSPVASGPTDTQYF | TRBJ2-3 | few | TRBV9 | TRBD2
TGTGCCAGCAGTTCCCGCCGAGCGGGAGGGCCAGAGACCCAGTACTTC | CASSSRRAGGPETQYF | TRBJ2-5 | . | TRBV28 | TRBD2
TGTGCCTGCGGACAGGGCATTTTCGACGAGCAGTACTTC | CACGQGIFDEQYF | TRBJ2-7 | . | TRBV10-3 | TRBD1
TGTGCCAGCAGAACTGGGACAGCTAATAGCAATCAGCCCCAGCATTTT | CASRTGTANSNQPQHF | TRBJ1-5 | . | TRBV27 | TRBD1
TGTGCCAGCAGCCTAGCGGGAGTTGACTACGAGCAGTACTTC | CASSLAGVDYEQYF | TRBJ2-7 | . | TRBV28 | TRBD2
TGTGCCAGCAGCAGGGGACAACCCCTCTACACCTTC | CASSRGQPLYTF | TRBJ1-2 | . | TRBV7-2 | .
TGTGCCAGCAGTTTAATTTCGGGCGGGGGGCGAACGGCGACCCAGTACTTC | CASSLISGGGRTATQYF | TRBJ2-5 | . | TRBV27 | TRBD2
TGTGCCAGCAGCCGTGGGCAGATCACAGATACGCAGTATTTT | CASSRGQITDTQYF | TRBJ2-3 | . | TRBV5-6 | .
TGTGCCAGCAGTAAGGTCGGAGCGGGACTAGCGGTTCACAATGAGCAGTTCTTC | CASSKVGAGLAVHNEQFF | TRBJ2-1 | . | TRBV2 | TRBD2
TGTGCCAGCAGCCCGACTAGCGGGACCTACAATGAGCAGTTCTTC | CASSPTSGTYNEQFF | TRBJ2-1 | . | TRBV11-3 | TRBD2
TGTGCCAGTAGTGACACGACAGAATCCTATGAAGCTTTCTTT | CASSDTTESYEAFF | TRBJ1-1 | few | TRBV19 | .
TGTGCCAGCAGCGTGGGTCTTGAGGCTAGCGGGAGTGGAGAGACCCAGTACTTC | CASSVGLEASGSGETQYF | TRBJ2-5 | . | TRBV9 | TRBD2
TGTGCCAGCAGTCCCCGGGGGGCGGGCTCCAAAAACATTCAGTACTTC | CASSPRGAGSKNIQYF | TRBJ2-4 | . | TRBV28 | .
TGTGCCTCTAATCGAGGACTAGCGGACTACAATGAGCAGTTCTTC | CASNRGLADYNEQFF | TRBJ2-1 | . | TRBV30 | TRBD2
TGCAGCGTTTGGGTGACAGGGAATTTCTATGGCTACACCTTC | CSVWVTGNFYGYTF | TRBJ1-2 | . | TRBV29-1 | TRBD1
TGTGCCAGCAGTCATTTAGCGGGAGGGGGAGAGACCCAGTACTTC | CASSHLAGGGETQYF | TRBJ2-5 | . | TRBV28 | TRBD2
TGCAGCACGTGGGAATCGGAGGCTAAAGAGCAGTACTTC | CSTWESEAKEQYF | TRBJ2-7 | . | TRBV29-1 | .
TGTGCCACCAGCAGAGATAGGGGTTACAATGAGCAGTTCTTC | CATSRDRGYNEQFF | TRBJ2-1 | few | TRBV15 | .
TGCGCCAGCAGCCAAGAAGGAAGGACAGGGGGTCTTGAAAAACTGTTTTTT | CASSQEGRTGGLEKLFF | TRBJ1-4 | . | TRBV4-3 | TRBD1
TGTGCCAGCAGTTACTCGAACGGGGGTGAGCTCGAGCAGTACTTC | CASSYSNGGELEQYF | TRBJ2-7 | . | TRBV6-5 | .
TGTGCCAGCAGTTTAGGAGGGGTGGAAAAACTGTTTTTT | CASSLGGVEKLFF | TRBJ1-4 | . | TRBV27 | .
TGTGCCAGCAACTCAGGAGGTCGTCAGCCCCAGCATTTT | CASNSGGRQPQHF | TRBJ1-5 | . | TRBV7-8 | .
TGTGCCAGTAGTTTCCTAGACAGGAACGCTGAAGCTTTCTTT | CASSFLDRNAEAFF | TRBJ1-1 | . | TRBV19 | .
TGTGCCAGCAGTTTATTAGGCAGGGATAACTACAATGAGCAGTTCTTC | CASSLLGRDNYNEQFF | TRBJ2-1 | . | TRBV28 | .
TGCGCCAGCAGCTTTGCGGGACAGAGCTACGAGCAGTACTTC | CASSFAGQSYEQYF | TRBJ2-7 | . | TRBV5-1 | .
TGTGCCTGGAGCGCCCTTTCGGCTGGAAACACCATATATTTT | CAWSALSAGNTIYF | TRBJ1-3 | . | TRBV30 | .
TGTGCCAGCAGCCCTGGAGGTCGGGGGGGGACTGAAGCTTTCTTT | CASSPGGRGGTEAFF | TRBJ1-1 | . | TRBV28 | .
TGTGCCAGCAGCTTTGAGAGCGACGTGTTCTTC | CASSFESDVFF | TRBJ2-1 | . | TRBV7-9 | .
TGTGCCAGCAGCTTATCGAGGACTAGTACGGAGACCCAGTACTTC | CASSLSRTSTETQYF | TRBJ2-5 | . | TRBV7-2 | TRBD2
TGTGCCAGCAGCCGGGGAGGGGACGACACTGAAGCTTTCTTT | CASSRGGDDTEAFF | TRBJ1-1 | . | TRBV6-4 | .
TGTGCCAGCAGCTTAGGGTCGGGCGGGAGACGCCACACCGGGGAGCTGTTTTTT | CASSLGSGGRRHTGELFF | TRBJ2-2 | . | TRBV7-9 | TRBD2
TGTGCCAGCAGCCTTAGCGGGACCTCCTACAATGAGCAGTTCTTC | CASSLSGTSYNEQFF | TRBJ2-1 | . | TRBV7-9 | TRBD2
TGTGCCAGCAGCGTAAGGCTAGCGGGAGGTACTGGGGCCAACGTCCTGACTTTC | CASSVRLAGGTGANVLTF | TRBJ2-6 | . | TRBV9 | TRBD2